These 18 T cell receptor beta chains share one sample of origin, sequenced in a study of cytomegalovirus exposure and HLA in healthy donors. PCR employed 60 Vbeta and 13 Jbeta primers. The method was immunoSEQ multiplex PCR; TCRdb's version includes in-frame clones alone and lacks a portion of them. The table lists about 140,000 clones, just under 85% of them singletons. The sample comprised PBMCs. These receptors all come from a man in his thirties or forties in good health and CMV-seropositive.

The chain combines TRBV28 with TRBJ2-3; 10 bases line up with TRBD2. This CDR3 has 16 residues. CDR1 is MDHEN and CDR2 is SYDVKM in the germline V gene. V trimming: 2 bases; J trimming: 2 bases; junction bases outside the gene matches: 4. The CDR3 region has the DNA TGTGCCAGCAGTTTAGTTCTAGCGGGGGCCACAGATACGCAGTATTTT. Residues: CASSLVLAGATDTQYF.

This chain uses TRBV5-6 with TRBJ2-3; TRBD2 matches at 13 bases. The CDR3 spans 19 residues. CDR1 is SGHDT, CDR2 YYEEEE, per germline. V dropped 2 bases and J dropped 0; count of bases not matched to a gene: 9. The CDR3 DNA follows: TGTGCCAGCAGCTTCCCACCGGGACTAGCGGGGCGAAGCACAGATACGCAGTATTTT. It specifies CASSFPPGLAGRSTDTQYF.

The genes are TRBV28 and TRBJ1-5; 10 positions agree with TRBD1. The length of the CDR3 is 14 residues. CDR1 is MDHEN, CDR2 SYDVKM, per germline. V was clipped by 2 bases and J by 5 bases; unmatched bases: 0. The CDR3 DNA reads as TGTGCCAGCAGTTTAGGGACAGGGGATCAGCCCCAGCATTTT. Translated: CASSLGTGDQPQHF.

The V call is TRBV5-1, the J call TRBJ2-1, with D possibly TRBD2 on 6 matching bases. The CDR3 is 12 residues long. Trimming took off 4 bases at V and 4 bases at J, with 6 bases between the two ends. Germline values: CDR1 SGHRS, CDR2 YFSETQ. This chain's CDR3 is CASSAGYNEQFF. As DNA, the CDR3 is TGCGCCAGCAGCGCGGGATACAATGAGCAGTTCTTC.

As concerns this clone: Other DNA sequences within the sample encode an identical CDR3. The DNA for the CDR3 is TGTGCCACCAGCAGAGGCCAGGGGAATGAAAAACTGTTTTTT. As protein: CATSRGQGNEKLFF. The J gene is TRBJ1-4, the V gene TRBV15, with D tentatively TRBD1 (6 bases). V was pared by 1 base and J by 5 bases, with 8 bases between. The CDR3 loop spans 14 amino acids. Germline V gene lookup returns CDR1 LNHNV and CDR2 YYDKDF (reference sequence).

The rearrangement uses TRBV4-1 and TRBJ1-1; 7 nucleotides match TRBD1. Looked up from germline, CDR1 is MGHRA and CDR2 is YSYEKL. The CDR3 extends over 14 amino acids. Trimming removed 0 bases from V and 5 bases from J; junction bases left unmatched: 3. The CDR3 region has the DNA TGCGCCAGCAGCCAAGAGACAGGGTTTACTGAAGCTTTCTTT. Its translation: CASSQETGFTEAFF.

The chain couples TRBV5-1 to TRBJ2-3, with 10 bases identical to TRBD1. Trimming at V came to 4 bases and at J to 0 bases, leaving 2 bases not matched to a gene. There are 15 residues in the CDR3. Germline CDR1 SGHRS, CDR2 YFSETQ. In DNA form, the CDR3 reads TGCGCCAGCAGCCGGGACAGGGGTAGCACAGATACGCAGTATTTT. Translation gives CASSRDRGSTDTQYF.

The gene calls are TRBV18 and TRBJ1-5; D uncertain. This CDR3 is built from 14 residues. The V gene's germline CDR1 is KGHSH and CDR2 LQKENI. V was shortened by 1 base and J by 3 bases, with 7 bases between the two germline ends. The CDR3 sequence: CASSPLPDNQPQHF. CDR3 DNA sequence: TGTGCCAGCTCACCACTGCCAGACAATCAGCCCCAGCATTTT.

V usage is TRBV27 and J usage is TRBJ2-2; 7 nucleotides line up with TRBD1. V lost 5 bases and J lost 4; bases outside the gene matches: 7. The germline gives CDR1 MNHEY, CDR2 SMNVEV (reference sequence). This CDR3 is 15 amino acids long. CDR3 sequence (DNA): TGTGCCAGCAGTCCCCGACAGGGTGGCACCGGGGAGCTGTTTTTT. It translates to CASSPRQGGTGELFF.

V gene TRBV9 combines with J gene TRBJ2-1, with D unresolved. Germline values: CDR1 SGDLS, CDR2 YYNGEE. The length of the CDR3 is 17 residues. V lost 3 bases and J lost 0, with 16 bases in between. CDR3 amino acids: CASSETPYTSSYNEQFF. The CDR3, as DNA: TGTGCCAGCAGCGAAACCCCGTATACAAGCTCCTACAATGAGCAGTTCTTC. The whole variable domain, filled in from reference TRBV9 and TRBJ2-1, reads DSGVTQTPKHLITATGQRVTLRCSPRSGDLSVYWYQQSLDQGLQFLIQYYNGEERAKGNILERFSAQQFPDLHSELNLSSLELGDSALYFCASSETPYTSSYNEQFFGPGTRLTVL.

The rearrangement links TRBV18 to TRBJ2-7; 12 bases line up with TRBD2. From germline, CDR1 is KGHSH and CDR2 LQKENI. V lost 4 bases and J lost 4; bases outside the gene matches: 8. The CDR3 length is 16 residues. CDR3 DNA: TGTGCCAGCTCACGCCCATCTAGCGGGGGGGCTTACGAGCAGTACTTC. Residues: CASSRPSSGGAYEQYF.

This clone was counted a few times. The V call is TRBV21-1, the J call TRBJ2-3; the D segment call TRBD2 is taken from the table without a DNA check. TRBV21-1 constitutes a pseudogene. The CDR3 extends over 12 amino acids. The CDR3 sequence is CAQPGSTDTQYF. The CDR3 nucleotides are TGTGCACAACCGGGGTCGACAGATACGCAGTATTTT.

The V gene is TRBV7-3, the J gene TRBJ2-5, with D tentatively TRBD1 (5 bases). Trimming removed 3 bases at V and 1 base at J, with 9 bases between. Per the germline V gene, CDR1 is SGHTA and CDR2 is FQGTGA. The CDR3 totals 14 residues. DNA of the CDR3: TGTGCCAGCAGCTTGGCAGGGCGCCAAGAGACCCAGTACTTC. Its translation: CASSLAGRQETQYF.

V is TRBV19 and J is TRBJ1-2; D might be TRBD1 (5 bases). Trimming left V 3 bases short and J 8 bases short, with 19 bases between. The germline CDR1 and CDR2 sequences are LNHDA and SQIVND (reference sequence). The CDR3 is 15 residues long. The CDR3 bases are TGTGCCAGTAGTATGCTATTCGGAGGGGCAGGCGGCTACACCTTC. This sequence encodes CASSMLFGGAGGYTF.

This clone was seen only a few times. The J gene is TRBJ1-5, the V gene TRBV13; D gene ambiguous. CDR1 and CDR2 from the germline V gene are PRHDT and FYEKMQ (reference sequence). The CDR3 has 12 residues. Between the trimmed V and J ends, which lost 0 bases and 6 bases, there was a span of 3 bases. The CDR3 loop reads CASSLGAQPQHF. The CDR3 nucleotides are TGTGCCAGCAGCTTAGGGGCTCAGCCCCAGCATTTT.

The rearrangement uses TRBV2 and TRBJ1-5; weak D call: TRBD1 (5 bases). The CDR3 runs to 15 residues. V was trimmed by 2 bases and J by 1 base, leaving 9 bases between them. The V gene's germline CDR1 is SNHLY and CDR2 FYNNEI. CDR3 DNA: TGTGCCAGCAGTGAACAGGGTGGGAGCAATCAGCCCCAGCATTTT. Translating it yields CASSEQGGSNQPQHF. The complete variable domain, with remaining parts taken from reference TRBV2 and TRBJ1-5, reads EPEVTQTPSHQVTQMGQEVILRCVPISNHLYFYWYRQILGQKVEFLVSFYNNEISEKSEIFDDQFSVERPDGSNFTLKIRSTKLEDSAMYFCASSEQGGSNQPQHFGDGTRLSIL.

The CDR3 DNA follows: TGTGCCAGCAGCCAAAGCGGGGGGGCGGAGACCCAGTACTTC. Translation gives CASSQSGGAETQYF. The rearrangement joins TRBV28 to TRBJ2-5; TRBD2 matches at 10 bases. This CDR3 spans 14 amino acids. The V gene's germline CDR1 is MDHEN and CDR2 SYDVKM. V gave up 6 bases and J gave up 5 bases; unmatched junction bases: 6.

The chain joins TRBV6-5 to TRBJ1-1; 8 bases line up with TRBD1. Trimming cost V 6 bases and J 4 bases; bases outside gene matches: 4. CDR3 size: 13 residues. Germline V gene lookup returns CDR1 MNHEY and CDR2 SVGAGI. The CDR3 sequence: CASRDRAGTEAFF. DNA for the CDR3: TGTGCCAGCAGGGACAGGGCGGGCACTGAAGCTTTCTTT.